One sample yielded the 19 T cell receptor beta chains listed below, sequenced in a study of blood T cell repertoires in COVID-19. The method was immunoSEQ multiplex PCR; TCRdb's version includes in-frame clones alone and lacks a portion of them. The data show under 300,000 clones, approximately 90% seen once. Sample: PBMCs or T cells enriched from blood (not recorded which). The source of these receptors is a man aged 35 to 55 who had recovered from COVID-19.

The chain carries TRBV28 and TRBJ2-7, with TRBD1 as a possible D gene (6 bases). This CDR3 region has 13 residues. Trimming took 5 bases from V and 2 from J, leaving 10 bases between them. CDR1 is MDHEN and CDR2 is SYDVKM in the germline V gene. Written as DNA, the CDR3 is TGTGCCAGCAGTCGGACAGCTACCTACGAGCAGTACTTC. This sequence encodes CASSRTATYEQYF.

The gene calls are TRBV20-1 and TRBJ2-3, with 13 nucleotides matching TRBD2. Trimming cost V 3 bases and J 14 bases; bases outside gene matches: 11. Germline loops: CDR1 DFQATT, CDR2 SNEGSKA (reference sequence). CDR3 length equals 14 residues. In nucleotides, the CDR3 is TGCAGTGCTAGTGGCTTGGGACTAGCGGGGTCTGCGTATTTT. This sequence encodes CSASGLGLAGSAYF.

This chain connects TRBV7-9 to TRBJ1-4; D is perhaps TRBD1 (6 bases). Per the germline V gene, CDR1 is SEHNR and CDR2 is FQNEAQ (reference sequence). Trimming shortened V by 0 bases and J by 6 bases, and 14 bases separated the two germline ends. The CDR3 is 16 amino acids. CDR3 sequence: CASSLAQGRIDEKLFF. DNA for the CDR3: TGTGCCAGCAGCTTAGCGCAGGGGCGCATAGATGAAAAACTGTTTTTT.

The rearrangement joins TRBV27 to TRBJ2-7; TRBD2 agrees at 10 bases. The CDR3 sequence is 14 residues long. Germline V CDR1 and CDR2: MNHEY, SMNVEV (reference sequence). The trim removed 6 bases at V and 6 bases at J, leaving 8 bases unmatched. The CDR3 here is CASRSLAGAGEQYF. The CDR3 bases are TGTGCCAGCAGGTCCCTAGCGGGAGCCGGCGAGCAGTACTTC.

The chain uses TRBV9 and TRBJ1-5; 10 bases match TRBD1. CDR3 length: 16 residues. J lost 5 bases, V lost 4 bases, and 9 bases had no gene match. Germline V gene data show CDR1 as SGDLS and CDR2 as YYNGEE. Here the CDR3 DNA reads TGTGCCAGCAGCTTAGGACAGGGGGGGGTGGATCAGCCCCAGCATTTT. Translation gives CASSLGQGGVDQPQHF.

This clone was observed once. CDR3: CASSLAWAGAGQETQYF. DNA of the CDR3: TGTGCCAGCAGCTTAGCGTGGGCGGGGGCAGGCCAAGAGACCCAGTACTTC. This rearrangement joins TRBV7-9 to TRBJ2-5, with a possible D match to TRBD2 (7 bases). CDR1 and CDR2 (germline): SEHNR, FQNEAQ (reference sequence). V shed 0 bases and J shed 1 base, with 15 bases lying between them. This CDR3 has 17 residues.

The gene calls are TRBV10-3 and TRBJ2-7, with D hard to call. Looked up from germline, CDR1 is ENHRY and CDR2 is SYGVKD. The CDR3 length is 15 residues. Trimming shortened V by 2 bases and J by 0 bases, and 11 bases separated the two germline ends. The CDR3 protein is CAISEAATGSYEQYF. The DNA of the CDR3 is TGTGCCATCAGTGAGGCGGCAACCGGCTCCTACGAGCAGTACTTC.

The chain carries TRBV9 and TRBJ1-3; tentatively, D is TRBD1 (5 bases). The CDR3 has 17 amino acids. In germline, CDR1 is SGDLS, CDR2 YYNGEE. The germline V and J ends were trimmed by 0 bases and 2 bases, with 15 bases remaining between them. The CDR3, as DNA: TGTGCCAGCAGCGTAGAGGGTCAGGGAGGACCTGGAAACACCATATATTTT. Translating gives CASSVEGQGGPGNTIYF.

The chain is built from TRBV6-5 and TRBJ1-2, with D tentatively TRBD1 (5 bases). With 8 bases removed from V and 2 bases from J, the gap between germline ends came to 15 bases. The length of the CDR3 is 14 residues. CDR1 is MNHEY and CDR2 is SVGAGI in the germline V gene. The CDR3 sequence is CASLNRIGNYGYTF. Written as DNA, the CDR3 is TGTGCCAGCCTTAACAGGATTGGGAACTATGGCTACACCTTC.

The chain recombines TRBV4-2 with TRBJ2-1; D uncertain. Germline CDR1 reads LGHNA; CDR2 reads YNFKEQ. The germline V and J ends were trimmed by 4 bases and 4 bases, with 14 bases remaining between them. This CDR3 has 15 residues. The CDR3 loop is CASSLRGSRYNEQFF. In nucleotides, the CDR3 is TGTGCCAGCAGCCTACGTGGGTCGAGGTACAATGAGCAGTTCTTC.

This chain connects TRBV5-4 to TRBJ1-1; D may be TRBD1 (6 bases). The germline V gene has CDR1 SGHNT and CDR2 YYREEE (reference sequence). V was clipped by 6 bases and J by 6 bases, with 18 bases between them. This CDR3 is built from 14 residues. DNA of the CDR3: TGTGCCAGCACCGCTAAACAGGGTTTGCCTGAAGCTTTCTTT. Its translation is CASTAKQGLPEAFF.

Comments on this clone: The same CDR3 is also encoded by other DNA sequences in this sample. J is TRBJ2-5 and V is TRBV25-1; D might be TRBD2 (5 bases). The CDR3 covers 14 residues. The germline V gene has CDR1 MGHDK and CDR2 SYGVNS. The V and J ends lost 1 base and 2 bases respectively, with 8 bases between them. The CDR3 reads CASSELRDQETQYF. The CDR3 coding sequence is TGTGCCAGCAGTGAATTGAGGGATCAAGAGACCCAGTACTTC. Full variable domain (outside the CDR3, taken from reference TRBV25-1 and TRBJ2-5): EADIYQTPRYLVIGTGKKITLECSQTMGHDKMYWYQQDPGMELHLIHYSYGVNSTEKGDLSSESTVSRIRTEHFPLTLESARPSHTSQYLCASSELRDQETQYFGPGTRLLVL.

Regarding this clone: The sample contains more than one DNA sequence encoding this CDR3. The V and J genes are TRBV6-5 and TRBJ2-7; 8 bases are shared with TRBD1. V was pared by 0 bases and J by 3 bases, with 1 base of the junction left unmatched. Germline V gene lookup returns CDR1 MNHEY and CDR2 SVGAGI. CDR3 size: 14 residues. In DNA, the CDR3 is TGTGCCAGCAGTTACTCGGGGACAGGCTACGAGCAGTACTTC. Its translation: CASSYSGTGYEQYF.

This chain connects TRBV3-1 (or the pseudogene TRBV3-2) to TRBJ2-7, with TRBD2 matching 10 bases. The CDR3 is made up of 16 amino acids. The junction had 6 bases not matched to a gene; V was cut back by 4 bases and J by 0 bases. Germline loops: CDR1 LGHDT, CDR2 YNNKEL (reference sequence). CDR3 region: CASSPPVAGGSYEQYF. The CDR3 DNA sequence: TGTGCCAGCAGCCCTCCCGTAGCGGGAGGCTCCTACGAGCAGTACTTC.

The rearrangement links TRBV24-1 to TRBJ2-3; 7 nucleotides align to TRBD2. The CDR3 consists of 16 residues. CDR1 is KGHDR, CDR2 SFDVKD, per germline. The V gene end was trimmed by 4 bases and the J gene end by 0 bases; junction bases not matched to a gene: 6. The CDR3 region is CATSDLTSSSTDTQYF. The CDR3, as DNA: TGTGCCACCAGTGACTTGACTAGCTCTAGCACAGATACGCAGTATTTT.

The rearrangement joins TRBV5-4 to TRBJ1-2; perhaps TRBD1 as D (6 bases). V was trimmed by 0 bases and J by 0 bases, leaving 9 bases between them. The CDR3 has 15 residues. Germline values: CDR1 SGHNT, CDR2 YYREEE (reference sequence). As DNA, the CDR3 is TGTGCCAGCAGCTTGGGGGGGCAGACTAACTATGGCTACACCTTC. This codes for CASSLGGQTNYGYTF.

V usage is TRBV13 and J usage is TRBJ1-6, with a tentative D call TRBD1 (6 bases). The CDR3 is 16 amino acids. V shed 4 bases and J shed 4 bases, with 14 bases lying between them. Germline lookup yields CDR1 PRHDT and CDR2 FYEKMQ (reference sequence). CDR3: CASSYGRGEYNSPLHF. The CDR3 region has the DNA TGTGCCAGCAGCTACGGGAGGGGGGAATATAATTCACCCCTCCACTTT.

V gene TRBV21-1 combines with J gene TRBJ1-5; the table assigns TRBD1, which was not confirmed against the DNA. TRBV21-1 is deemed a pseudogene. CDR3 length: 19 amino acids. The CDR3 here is CASSKTPGAKEVCDQPQHF. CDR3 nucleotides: TGTGCCAGCAGCAAAACCCCAGGGGCTAAGGAGGTTTGTGATCAGCCCCAGCATTTT.

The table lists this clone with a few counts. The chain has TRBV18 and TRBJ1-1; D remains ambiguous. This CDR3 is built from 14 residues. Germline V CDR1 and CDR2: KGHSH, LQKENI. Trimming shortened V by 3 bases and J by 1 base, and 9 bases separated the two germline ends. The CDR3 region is CASSPVARNTEAFF. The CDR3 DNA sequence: TGTGCCAGCTCACCGGTCGCCAGGAACACTGAAGCTTTCTTT.